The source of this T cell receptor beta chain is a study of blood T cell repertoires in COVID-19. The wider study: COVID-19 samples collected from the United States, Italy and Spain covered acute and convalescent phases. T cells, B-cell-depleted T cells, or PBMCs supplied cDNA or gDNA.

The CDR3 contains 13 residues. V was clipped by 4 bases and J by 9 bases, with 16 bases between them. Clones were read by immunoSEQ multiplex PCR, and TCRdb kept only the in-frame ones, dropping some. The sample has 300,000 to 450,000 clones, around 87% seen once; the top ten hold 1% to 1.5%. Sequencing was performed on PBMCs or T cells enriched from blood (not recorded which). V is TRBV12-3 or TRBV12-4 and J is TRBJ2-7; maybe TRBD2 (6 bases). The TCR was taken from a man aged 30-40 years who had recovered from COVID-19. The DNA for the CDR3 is TGTGCCAGCAGTTCGGGGGAGCCCACGATGCAGTACTTC. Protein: CASSSGEPTMQYF.